This passage covers 19 T cell receptor beta chains from one sample sequenced in a study of control samples from healthy donors and cancer patients (dated by TCRdb to about 2020). The receptor library was made with the immunoSEQ multiplex PCR assay. Not all clones reach the TCRdb copy of this immuneACCESS table, which keeps in-frame sequences only. Checked studies attribute under half of the gap to unresolved V genes and leave the rest unexplained. Present in this sample are over 120,000 clones, around 94% of which were seen just once. Clones ranked in the top ten supply approximately 15% of the sample. Sequencing input: PBMCs. The receptors here all came from a man between 60 and 75 years old with colorectal cancer.

J is TRBJ2-5 and V is TRBV30; 9 bases are a match to TRBD1. Germline V lookup: CDR1 GTSNPN, CDR2 SVGIG (reference sequence). V lost 2 bases, J lost 4 bases, and 8 bases stayed unmatched. The CDR3 is 15 residues long. This CDR3 reads CAWSLGQGILETQYF. The CDR3 DNA follows: TGTGCCTGGAGTCTCGGACAGGGGATTTTAGAGACCCAGTACTTC.

This chain uses TRBV18 with TRBJ1-2, with D hard to call. The CDR3 sequence is 14 residues long. V was clipped by 6 bases and J by 4 bases, with 15 bases between them. Germline V gives CDR1 KGHSH, CDR2 LQKENI. CDR3 DNA: TGTGCCAGCTCCCCAAGGACGGAAGCCTATGGCTACACCTTC. It translates to CASSPRTEAYGYTF.

The J gene is TRBJ2-2, the V gene TRBV24-1, with D possibly TRBD1 on 5 matching bases. The CDR3 length is 13 residues. Germline lookup yields CDR1 KGHDR and CDR2 SFDVKD. V was pared by 5 bases and J by 7 bases, with 10 bases between. The CDR3 spells CATSAQGIGELFF. Written as DNA, the CDR3 is TGTGCCACCAGTGCCCAGGGAATCGGGGAGCTGTTTTTT.

The chain carries TRBV29-1 and TRBJ1-1; D is unclear. V lost 7 bases, J lost 5 bases, and 14 bases lay in between. Germline-derived CDR1 and CDR2 are SQVTM and ANQGSEA. This CDR3 region has 12 residues. The DNA of the CDR3 is TGCAGCGCCGCAGATAGAACTACTGAAGCTTTCTTT. This translates into CSAADRTTEAFF.

The chain uses TRBV7-8 and TRBJ1-5, with unresolved D. This CDR3 is built from 13 residues. The V end was cut by 5 bases, the J end by 6 bases, with 11 bases between. Germline loops: CDR1 SGHVS, CDR2 FQNEAQ. CDR3 region: CASSSQGIQPQHF. The CDR3 DNA follows: TGTGCCAGCAGCAGCCAAGGAATTCAGCCCCAGCATTTT.

About this clone itself: The sample has other DNA sequences that encode this CDR3 too. CDR3 amino acids: CASSQSSGNTIYF. CDR3 coding DNA: TGTGCCAGCAGCCAGAGCTCTGGAAACACCATATATTTT. V usage is TRBV3-1 (or the pseudogene TRBV3-2) and J usage is TRBJ1-3; no clear D. V lost 3 bases, J lost 0 bases, and 3 bases lay in between. This CDR3 has 13 residues. CDR1 LGHDT and CDR2 YNNKEL come from the germline V gene (reference sequence).

The chain recombines TRBV2 with TRBJ2-7, with no clear D. The V gene's germline CDR1 is SNHLY and CDR2 FYNNEI. V was trimmed by 5 bases and J by 2 bases, leaving 10 bases between them. The CDR3 loop spans 13 amino acids. The CDR3 sequence: CASSMGRTYEQYF. The CDR3 nucleotides are TGTGCCAGCAGTATGGGCAGGACCTACGAGCAGTACTTC.

This rearrangement joins TRBV10-1 to TRBJ2-1; 9 bases match TRBD1. CDR3 length: 17 amino acids. V lost 3 bases, J lost 4 bases, and 10 bases stayed unmatched. The germline CDR1 and CDR2 sequences are WNHNN and SYGVQD (reference sequence). The CDR3 loop reads CASSDSGQGQGYNEQFF. The CDR3 DNA is TGCGCCAGCAGTGATTCAGGACAGGGGCAGGGGTACAATGAGCAGTTCTTC.

This clone has a single count. The chain employs TRBV11-3 and TRBJ2-1, with unresolved D. This CDR3 comprises 11 residues. The ends were cut back, 1 base at V and 6 bases at J, with 1 base in the middle. CDR1 and CDR2 (germline): SGHNT, YENEEA. CDR3 in amino acids: CASSLGNEQFF. Written as DNA, the CDR3 is TGTGCCAGCAGCTTAGGCAATGAGCAGTTCTTC.

The chain is built from TRBV30 and TRBJ2-1, with a weak D call TRBD1 (7 bases). The CDR3 is 12 amino acids. Per the germline V gene, CDR1 is GTSNPN and CDR2 is SVGIG (reference sequence). V was pared by 0 bases and J by 9 bases, with 9 bases between. Here the CDR3 DNA reads TGTGCCTGGAGTGTCCAGGGGGGTGAGCAGTTCTTC. Its protein is CAWSVQGGEQFF. The full variable domain, with the rest looked up from reference TRBV30 and TRBJ2-1, is SQTIHQWPATLVQPVGSPLSLECTVEGTSNPNLYWYRQAAGRGLQLLFYSVGIGQISSEVPQNLSASRPQDRQFILSSKKLLLSDSGFYLCAWSVQGGEQFFGPGTRLTVL.

This sequence joins TRBV6-5 and TRBJ2-7; D is uncertain. Germline assignment: CDR1 MNHEY and CDR2 SVGAGI. V was pared by 0 bases and J by 3 bases, with 6 bases between. The CDR3 consists of 13 residues. As DNA, the CDR3 is TGTGCCAGCAGTTACTCGATAAGCTACGAGCAGTACTTC. Its translation: CASSYSISYEQYF.

This chain joins TRBV6-6 and TRBJ2-1, with D perhaps TRBD1 or TRBD2 (7 bases each). V lost 6 bases and J 3 bases, leaving 15 bases between the germline ends. This CDR3 comprises 15 residues. The germline gives CDR1 MNHNY, CDR2 SVGAGI (reference sequence). This chain's CDR3 is CASRFRGGDYNEQFF. The CDR3 bases are TGTGCCAGCAGGTTCAGGGGGGGCGACTACAATGAGCAGTTCTTC.

J is TRBJ1-2 and V is TRBV6-5; 8 bases align to TRBD1. V shed 7 bases and J 3 bases; nucleotides not matched to a gene: 4. The CDR3 covers 13 residues. Germline V gives CDR1 MNHEY, CDR2 SVGAGI. CDR3 DNA: TGTGCCAGCACAGGGGGCGTGGACTATGGCTACACCTTC. Protein: CASTGGVDYGYTF.

In DNA, the CDR3 is TGTGCCAGCAATAACAGGGACAGGGGGGACAATGAGCAGTTCTTC. Amino acid sequence: CASNNRDRGDNEQFF. The chain links TRBV5-4 to TRBJ2-1, with 11 bases matching TRBD1. Germline trimming cut 6 bases from V and 5 bases from J; bases unmatched to any gene: 7. There are 15 residues in the CDR3. CDR1 is SGHNT and CDR2 is YYREEE in the germline V gene (reference sequence).

The chain has TRBV3-1 (or the pseudogene TRBV3-2) and TRBJ2-7; 10 bases match TRBD2. V lost 4 bases to trimming and J lost 2 bases; unmatched junction nucleotides: 5. The germline gives CDR1 LGHDT, CDR2 YNNKEL (reference sequence). There are 15 residues in the CDR3. This chain's CDR3 is CASSPPLAGAYEQYF. The CDR3 nucleotides are TGTGCCAGCAGCCCCCCCCTAGCGGGGGCCTACGAGCAGTACTTC.

This chain uses TRBV25-1 with TRBJ2-5; D uncertain. Looked up from germline, CDR1 is MGHDK and CDR2 is SYGVNS. V gave up 3 bases and J gave up 5 bases, with 13 bases separating them. The CDR3 has 14 amino acids. CDR3 protein: CASSDPFGLETQYF. Written as DNA, the CDR3 is TGTGCCAGCAGTGACCCCTTCGGGTTGGAGACCCAGTACTTC.

CDR3 nucleotide sequence: TGTGCCACCAGTGAAACAGGGAATCAGCCCCAGCATTTT. This codes for CATSETGNQPQHF. This sequence joins TRBV24-1 and TRBJ1-5, with a weak D call TRBD1 (6 bases). CDR3 length: 13 residues. Trimming took 4 bases from V and 4 from J, leaving 7 bases between them. From germline, CDR1 is KGHDR and CDR2 SFDVKD.

The chain uses TRBV9 and TRBJ2-3; 10 bases match TRBD1. The CDR3 spans 20 residues. The germline CDR1 and CDR2 sequences are SGDLS and YYNGEE. The V segment lost 3 bases and the J segment 2 bases; nucleotides outside the gene matches: 18. The CDR3 coding sequence is TGTGCCAGCAGCGCCGGACAACTCTCCGGGACAGGGGAAATCACAGATACGCAGTATTTT. This encodes CASSAGQLSGTGEITDTQYF.

This chain uses TRBV5-1 with TRBJ1-4; no reliable D call. From germline, CDR1 is SGHRS and CDR2 YFSETQ. The CDR3 runs to 15 residues. The V end was cut by 0 bases, the J end by 0 bases, with 6 bases between. CDR3 bases: TGCGCCAGCAGCTTGGGGACGACAACTAATGAAAAACTGTTTTTT. This encodes CASSLGTTTNEKLFF.